This entry lists 23 T cell receptor beta chains sequenced from one sample in a study of T-cell reconstitution after alpha-beta-depleted transplantation in children. The library targeted TCRbeta and was prepared with unique molecular identifiers. TCRdb processed the PCR reads anew with MiXCR; each CDR3 protein has one entry. The top ten clones hold less than 5% of a sample with about 600,000 distinct CDR3 sequences, under 12% of them seen once. Source: PBMCs from the stem cell graft donor, taken from the stem cell graft. These receptors all come from a human donor who donated a stem cell graft to a child with acute myeloid leukemia.

The CDR3: CAIAELEETQYF. DNA of the CDR3: TGTGCCATCGCGGAACTGGAGGAGACCCAGTACTTC. This sequence joins TRBV10-3 and TRBJ2-5; no reliable D call. V dropped 8 bases and J dropped 5 bases, with 12 bases sitting between them. This CDR3 comprises 12 residues. Germline-derived CDR1 and CDR2 are ENHRY and SYGVKD.

This clonotype was seen repeatedly, ten times or more. This rearrangement joins TRBV20-1 to TRBJ2-1, with D possibly being TRBD2 (6 bases). Trimming removed 0 bases at V and 0 bases at J, with 12 bases between. This CDR3 region has 16 residues. Germline V gene lookup returns CDR1 DFQATT and CDR2 SNEGSKA (reference sequence). CDR3 nucleotide sequence: TGCAGTGCTAGAGATTTGGGGGGACCCTCCTACAATGAGCAGTTCTTC. Residues: CSARDLGGPSYNEQFF.

The table lists this clonotype with a few counts. The rearrangement uses TRBV27 and TRBJ2-7; D is possibly TRBD1 or TRBD2 (5 bases each). The CDR3 has 15 residues. Trimming stripped 6 bases from V and 2 bases from J, with 17 bases between. Germline-derived CDR1 and CDR2 are MNHEY and SMNVEV (reference sequence). CDR3 region: CASSPGMTDPYEQYF. CDR3 coding DNA: TGTGCCAGCAGCCCGGGAATGACAGACCCCTACGAGCAGTACTTC.

The chain joins TRBV27 to TRBJ1-2; weak D call: TRBD1 (5 bases). V lost 0 bases and J lost 2, with 13 bases in between. Germline CDR1 and CDR2: MNHEY and SMNVEV (reference sequence). The CDR3 totals 16 residues. The CDR3 sequence: CASSLSGRGGNYGYTF. The CDR3 coding sequence is TGTGCCAGCAGTTTATCGGGGAGGGGTGGAAACTATGGCTACACCTTC.

This clonotype was seen only a few times. This chain connects TRBV20-1 to TRBJ2-1; the D is unclear. Trimming pared 3 bases from V and 15 bases from J, leaving 18 bases between. The CDR3 is 12 residues long. Germline V CDR1 and CDR2: DFQATT, SNEGSKA (reference sequence). The CDR3 DNA reads as TGCAGTGCTAGTGGGCTCCACTCTGTATGGTTCTTC. Protein sequence: CSASGLHSVWFF.

This clonotype showed up many times. This sequence joins TRBV5-1 and TRBJ2-3; D is uncertain. V gave up 0 bases and J gave up 2 bases, with 13 bases separating them. Germline CDR1 SGHRS, CDR2 YFSETQ. The CDR3 loop spans 16 amino acids. CDR3 sequence (DNA): TGCGCCAGCAGCTTGGGTAACTTTTGGGACACAGATACGCAGTATTTT. It yields the protein CASSLGNFWDTDTQYF.

The chain carries TRBV7-2 and TRBJ2-7; a weak D match, TRBD2 (6 bases). V dropped 5 bases and J dropped 5 bases, with 10 bases sitting between them. Germline assignment: CDR1 SGHTA and CDR2 FQGNSA. This CDR3 spans 12 amino acids. CDR3 protein: CASSPTRNEQYF. CDR3 DNA: TGTGCCAGCAGCCCGACTAGAAACGAGCAGTACTTC.

The rearrangement joins TRBV29-1 to TRBJ2-3; 7 nucleotides agree with TRBD2. The germline gives CDR1 SQVTM, CDR2 ANQGSEA. Germline trimming cut 6 bases from V and 6 bases from J; bases unmatched to any gene: 9. CDR3 length equals 13 residues. The DNA of the CDR3 is TGCAGCGTCAGACTAGCCTCCACTGATACGCAGTATTTT. Its protein product is CSVRLASTDTQYF.

The chain employs TRBV6-1 and TRBJ1-2; 9 nucleotides agree with TRBD1. This CDR3 region has 13 residues. V shed 6 bases and J 5 bases; nucleotides not matched to a gene: 4. Germline-derived CDR1 and CDR2 are MNHNS and SASEGT. CDR3 loop: CASRTGGGYGYTF. The CDR3 DNA reads TGTGCCAGCAGGACAGGGGGAGGTTATGGCTACACCTTC.

This clonotype turned up a few times. This chain uses TRBV7-6 with TRBJ1-3; possibly TRBD1 for D (6 bases). This CDR3 spans 16 amino acids. Trimming took off 5 bases at V and 4 bases at J, with 18 bases between the two ends. The germline V gene has CDR1 SGHVS and CDR2 FNYEAQ. The CDR3 DNA sequence: TGTGCCAGCAGCGCCCTCGGGGGGGCGAGGGGAAACACCATATATTTT. Amino acid sequence: CASSALGGARGNTIYF.

As to this clonotype: Being one base from a much bigger clone, this may be a read error. The V gene is TRBV9, the J gene TRBJ2-3, with TRBD2 identical over 7 bases. This CDR3 spans 15 amino acids. CDR1 is SGDLS and CDR2 is YYNGEE in the germline V gene. The trim removed 7 bases at V and 4 bases at J, leaving 12 bases unmatched. In DNA, the CDR3 is TGTGCCAGCGGCAATCGGGCGGGAGTAGCAGATACGCAGTATTTT. This sequence encodes CASGNRAGVADTQYF.

A word on this clonotype: At one of its ends the junction is not consistent with the germline gene, which may arise from a read error. The V call is TRBV5-4, the J call TRBJ2-1; the match to TRBD2 covers 9 bases. This CDR3 spans 16 amino acids. Germline V gives CDR1 SGHNT, CDR2 YYREEE (reference sequence). The CDR3: CAISLFSGSPYNEQFF. The DNA of the CDR3 is TGTGCCATCAGCTTGTTTAGCGGGAGTCCCTACAATGAGCAGTTCTTC.

This clonotype was detected only a few times. The V and J genes are TRBV6-1 and TRBJ2-4; D remains unclear. Per the germline V gene, CDR1 is MNHNS and CDR2 is SASEGT. The germline V and J ends were trimmed by 0 bases and 6 bases, with 6 bases remaining between them. There are 13 residues in the CDR3. The CDR3 region is CASSEALRNIQYF. The CDR3 DNA sequence: TGTGCCAGCAGTGAAGCGCTTCGAAACATTCAGTACTTC.

The genes are TRBV6-1 and TRBJ1-1; 9 positions agree with TRBD1. The CDR3 contains 15 residues. Germline-derived CDR1 and CDR2 are MNHNS and SASEGT. The V gene end was trimmed by 2 bases and the J gene end by 0 bases; junction bases not matched to a gene: 1. The CDR3 sequence: CASSERDRVNTEAFF. The CDR3 DNA reads as TGTGCCAGCAGTGAAAGGGACAGGGTGAACACTGAAGCTTTCTTT.

The gene calls are TRBV20-1 and TRBJ2-3; a possible D gene is TRBD1 (6 bases). Germline V lookup: CDR1 DFQATT, CDR2 SNEGSKA (reference sequence). The CDR3 loop spans 15 amino acids. Trimming removed 6 bases from V and 6 bases from J, with 22 bases in between. The CDR3 DNA is TGCAGTGCCTCTGTGAGACAGGCCCCGGTGGATACGCAGTATTTT. Its protein product is CSASVRQAPVDTQYF.

The table lists this clonotype with a few counts. This rearrangement joins TRBV3-1 to TRBJ2-7; maybe TRBD1 (5 bases). CDR1 LGHDT and CDR2 YNNKEL come from the germline V gene (reference sequence). The CDR3 extends over 12 amino acids. Trimming pared 3 bases from V and 2 bases from J, leaving 5 bases between. The CDR3 spells CASSQTAYEQYF. CDR3 nucleotides: TGTGCCAGCAGCCAGACAGCCTACGAGCAGTACTTC.

This sequence joins TRBV20-1 and TRBJ1-2; tentatively, D is TRBD1 (6 bases). V lost 5 bases and J lost 2, with 21 bases in between. The CDR3 loop spans 16 amino acids. Germline assignment: CDR1 DFQATT and CDR2 SNEGSKA (reference sequence). The CDR3 DNA reads TGCAGTGCTGTAGAGATAGGGGGACAATGGAACTATGGCTACACCTTC. Its protein product is CSAVEIGGQWNYGYTF.

This clonotype was recorded a few times. The V and J genes are TRBV5-1 and TRBJ2-2, with D possibly matching TRBD1 (6 bases). Trimming left V 0 bases short and J 0 bases short, with 9 bases between. From germline, CDR1 is SGHRS and CDR2 YFSETQ. The CDR3 consists of 16 residues. The CDR3 DNA reads as TGCGCCAGCAGCTTGGCTCCAGGGGCGAACACCGGGGAGCTGTTTTTT. Amino acid sequence: CASSLAPGANTGELFF.

The rearrangement joins TRBV20-1 to TRBJ2-1, with TRBD2 as a possible D gene (5 bases). This CDR3 comprises 16 residues. Germline CDR1 is DFQATT and CDR2 is SNEGSKA (reference sequence). The CDR3 is CGTWTSSGSSYNEQFF. The CDR3 DNA is TGCGGTACCTGGACTTCGTCTGGGAGCTCCTACAATGAGCAGTTCTTC.

This clonotype was seen ten or more times. V gene TRBV28 combines with J gene TRBJ1-2, with 9 bases fitting TRBD1. V lost 2 bases, J lost 7 bases, and 11 bases stayed unmatched. The germline V gene has CDR1 MDHEN and CDR2 SYDVKM. There are 16 residues in the CDR3. The DNA of the CDR3 is TGTGCCAGCAGTTTAAAGAACAGGGGGCGGATTGGTGGCTACACCTTC. It is translated as CASSLKNRGRIGGYTF.

The chain is built from TRBV28 and TRBJ1-2; D not certain. CDR1 and CDR2 (germline): MDHEN, SYDVKM. The CDR3 covers 12 residues. Between the trimmed V and J ends, which lost 7 bases and 5 bases, there was a span of 11 bases. The DNA for the CDR3 is TGTGCCAGCACCCTCGGGAGTTATGGCTACACCTTC. Translation gives CASTLGSYGYTF.

The chain joins TRBV18 to TRBJ2-6; D not certain. The CDR3 runs to 17 residues. Germline V gene lookup returns CDR1 KGHSH and CDR2 LQKENI. V lost 1 base and J lost 0, with 10 bases in between. Here the CDR3 reads CASSPRKGSSGANVLTF. In nucleotides, the CDR3 is TGTGCCAGCTCACCACGGAAGGGTAGCTCTGGGGCCAACGTCCTGACTTTC.

The rearrangement links TRBV10-3 to TRBJ2-3; D call uncertain. The germline gives CDR1 ENHRY, CDR2 SYGVKD. V was cut by 3 bases and J by 4 bases, with 11 bases left in between. The CDR3 is 14 amino acids. The DNA for the CDR3 is TGTGCCATCAGTGACCTCCTAGGTGCAGATACGCAGTATTTT. Its translation is CAISDLLGADTQYF.